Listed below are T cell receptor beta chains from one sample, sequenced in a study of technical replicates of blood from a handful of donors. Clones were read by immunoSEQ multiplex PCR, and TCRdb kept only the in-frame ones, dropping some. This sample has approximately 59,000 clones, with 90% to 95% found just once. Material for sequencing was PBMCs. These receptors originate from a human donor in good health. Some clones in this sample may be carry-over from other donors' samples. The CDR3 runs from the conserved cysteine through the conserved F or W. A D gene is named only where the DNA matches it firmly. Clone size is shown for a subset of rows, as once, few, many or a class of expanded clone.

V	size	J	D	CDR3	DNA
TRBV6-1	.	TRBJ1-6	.	CASSDRFRSDNSPLHF	TGTGCCAGCAGTGACAGGTTTCGCTCGGATAATTCACCCCTCCACTTT
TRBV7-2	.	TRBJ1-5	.	CASSTTRPGDQPQHF	TGTGCCAGCAGCACAACGCGGCCAGGGGATCAGCCCCAGCATTTT
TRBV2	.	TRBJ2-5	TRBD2	CASSVLAGGPETQYF	TGTGCCAGCAGTGTACTAGCGGGGGGGCCGGAGACCCAGTACTTC
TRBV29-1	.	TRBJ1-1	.	CSVSTGFTEAFF	TGCAGCGTTAGCACAGGGTTCACTGAAGCTTTCTTT
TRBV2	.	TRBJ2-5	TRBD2	CASSERAGGLQETQYF	TGTGCCAGCAGTGAAAGGGCGGGGGGCCTCCAAGAGACCCAGTACTTC
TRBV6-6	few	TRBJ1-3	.	CASTIRGGHSGNTIYF	TGTGCCAGCACCATAAGGGGGGGGCACTCTGGAAACACCATATATTTT
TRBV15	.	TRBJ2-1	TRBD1	CATSRDSGQGADEQFF	TGTGCCACCAGCAGAGATAGCGGACAGGGGGCTGATGAGCAGTTCTTC
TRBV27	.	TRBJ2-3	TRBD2	CASSSWTSGRARIGTDTQYF	TGTGCCAGCAGTTCCTGGACTAGCGGGAGGGCCCGGATTGGCACAGATACGCAGTATTTT
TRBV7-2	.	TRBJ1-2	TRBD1	CASSLRQGRYTF	TGTGCCAGCAGCTTACGACAGGGCCGCTACACCTTC
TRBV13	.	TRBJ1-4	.	CASSSQARAEREKLFF	TGTGCCAGCAGCTCCCAAGCGAGGGCTGAGAGGGAAAAACTGTTTTTT
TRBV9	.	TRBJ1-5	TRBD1	CASSMGQGANQPQHF	TGTGCCAGCAGCATGGGGCAGGGGGCGAATCAGCCCCAGCATTTT
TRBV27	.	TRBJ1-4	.	CASSLWGERVEKLFF	TGTGCCAGCAGTTTATGGGGGGAACGGGTTGAAAAACTGTTTTTT
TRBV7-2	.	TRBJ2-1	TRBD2	CASTPNPASGRSSYNEQFF	TGTGCCAGCACCCCTAATCCGGCTAGCGGGCGAAGCTCCTACAATGAGCAGTTCTTC
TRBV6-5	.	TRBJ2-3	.	CASSYGQGGTDTQYF	TGTGCCAGCAGTTACGGGCAGGGTGGCACAGATACGCAGTATTTT
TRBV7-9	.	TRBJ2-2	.	CASSLVRGAGELFF	TGTGCCAGCAGCTTAGTCAGGGGAGCCGGGGAGCTGTTTTTT
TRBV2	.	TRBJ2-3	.	CASTRSDTQYF	TGTGCCAGCACGAGGTCTGATACGCAGTATTTT
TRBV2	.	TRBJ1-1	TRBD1	CASRGTGGAFAEAFF	TGTGCCAGCAGGGGGACAGGGGGCGCGTTCGCTGAAGCTTTCTTT
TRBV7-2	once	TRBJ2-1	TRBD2	CASSLLGLASGEQFF	TGTGCCAGCAGCTTATTGGGACTAGCAAGTGGTGAGCAGTTCTTC
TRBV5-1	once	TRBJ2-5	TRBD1	CASSLDLQGARETQYF	TGCGCCAGCAGCTTGGACTTACAGGGGGCACGGGAGACCCAGTACTTC
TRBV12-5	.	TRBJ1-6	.	CASGLGQAMGSPLHF	TGTGCTAGTGGTTTGGGACAGGCCATGGGTTCACCCCTCCACTTT
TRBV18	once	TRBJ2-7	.	CASSAGSESNYEQYF	TGTGCCAGCTCCGCCGGATCGGAGAGTAACTACGAGCAGTACTTC
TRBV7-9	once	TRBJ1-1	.	CASSPWTEVNTEAFF	TGTGCCAGCAGCCCTTGGACGGAGGTGAACACTGAAGCTTTCTTT
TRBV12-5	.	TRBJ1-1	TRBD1	CASGKDRVGSTEAFF	TGTGCTAGTGGCAAAGACAGGGTGGGGAGCACTGAAGCTTTCTTT
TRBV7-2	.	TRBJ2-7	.	CASRQSGEQYF	TGTGCCAGCAGGCAGTCAGGCGAGCAGTACTTC
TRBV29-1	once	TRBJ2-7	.	CSVTGPGPYEQYF	TGCAGCGTTACAGGCCCAGGGCCCTACGAGCAGTACTTC
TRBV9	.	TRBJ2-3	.	CASSVVSTDTQYF	TGTGCCAGCAGCGTAGTAAGCACAGATACGCAGTATTTT
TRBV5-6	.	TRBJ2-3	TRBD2	CASSLTSEVDTQYF	TGTGCCAGCAGCTTGACTAGCGAAGTAGATACGCAGTATTTT
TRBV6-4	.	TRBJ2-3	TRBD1	CASSDSIAGGVGTQYF	TGTGCCAGCAGTGACTCGATAGCAGGGGGCGTAGGTACGCAGTATTTT
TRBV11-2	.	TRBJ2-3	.	CASSLDTRGTDTQYF	TGTGCCAGCAGCTTAGATACGCGGGGAACAGATACGCAGTATTTT
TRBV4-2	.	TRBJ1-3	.	CASTQTGNTIYF	TGTGCCAGCACACAAACCGGAAACACCATATATTTT
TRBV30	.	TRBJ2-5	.	CAWRISGAQETQYF	TGTGCCTGGAGGATTTCGGGAGCCCAAGAGACCCAGTACTTC
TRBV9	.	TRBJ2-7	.	CASRVDYWGRYEQYF	TGTGCCAGCAGAGTCGACTACTGGGGTAGATACGAGCAGTACTTC
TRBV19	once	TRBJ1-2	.	CASSMTLGRPGYTF	TGTGCCAGTAGTATGACCCTTGGCAGGCCAGGCTACACCTTC
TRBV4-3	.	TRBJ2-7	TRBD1	CASSPDRAGGYEQYF	TGCGCCAGCAGCCCGGACAGGGCTGGGGGATACGAGCAGTACTTC
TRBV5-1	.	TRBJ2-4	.	CASSPARQDTPTKNIQYF	TGCGCCAGCAGCCCGGCCCGGCAGGACACCCCGACCAAAAACATTCAGTACTTC
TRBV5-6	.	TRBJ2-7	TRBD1	CASSLVGGYREQYF	TGTGCCAGCAGCTTGGTAGGGGGCTATCGGGAGCAGTACTTC
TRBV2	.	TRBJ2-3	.	CATSKGGLLTDTQYF	TGTGCCACCTCGAAGGGCGGACTGCTCACAGATACGCAGTATTTT
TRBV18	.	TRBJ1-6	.	CASSPAGQFNNSPLHF	TGTGCCAGCTCCCCAGCGGGGCAATTCAATAATTCACCCCTCCACTTT
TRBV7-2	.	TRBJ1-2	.	CASSQAGLPDYGYTF	TGTGCCAGCAGCCAGGCTGGCTTACCCGACTATGGCTACACCTTC
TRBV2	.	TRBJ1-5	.	CASSVGQGNQPQHF	TGTGCCAGCAGTGTAGGTCAGGGCAATCAGCCCCAGCATTTT
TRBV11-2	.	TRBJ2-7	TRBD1	CASSPGQAGYEQYF	TGTGCCAGCAGCCCCGGACAGGCCGGCTACGAGCAGTACTTC
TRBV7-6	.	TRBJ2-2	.	CASSPDRYTGELFF	TGTGCCAGCAGCCCAGACAGATACACCGGGGAGCTGTTTTTT
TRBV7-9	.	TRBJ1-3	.	CASSLGSSGNTIYF	TGTGCCAGCAGCTTGGGGAGCTCTGGAAACACCATATATTTT
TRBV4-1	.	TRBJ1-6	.	CASSQGDRQSYNSPLHF	TGCGCCAGCAGCCAAGGCGACCGACAGTCCTATAATTCACCCCTCCACTTT
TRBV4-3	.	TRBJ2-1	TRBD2	CASSQDGERGGLNEQFF	TGCGCCAGCAGCCAAGATGGGGAACGGGGGGGGTTAAATGAGCAGTTCTTC
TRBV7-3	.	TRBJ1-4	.	CASSPTGSGNEKLFF	TGTGCCAGCAGCCCAACAGGGTCGGGTAATGAAAAACTGTTTTTT
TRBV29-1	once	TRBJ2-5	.	CSVGQGGVRETQYF	TGCAGCGTTGGGCAGGGGGGTGTCCGAGAGACCCAGTACTTC
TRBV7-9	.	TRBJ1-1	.	CASSSRGRLNTEAFF	TGTGCCAGCAGTAGCCGAGGGAGGTTGAACACTGAAGCTTTCTTT